This TCR beta chain was retrieved from a study of OX40 agonist ivuxolimab in advanced cancers. At the level of the study: The patients' treatment was ivuxolimab, an agonistic anti-OX40 (CD134) antibody. The study enrolled dose-escalation patients with hepatocellular carcinoma, melanoma, renal cell or head and neck cancer. Participants could have had prior anti-PD-1, anti-PD-L1 or anti-CTLA-4 therapy, and about 40% had some. One hepatocellular carcinoma and a couple of cutaneous melanoma patients partially responded.

Data came from immunoSEQ multiplex PCR; TCRdb stores just in-frame clones and leaves some out. The profile shows 77,000 or so clones, nearly 95% of them singletons. Trimming stripped 7 bases from V and 0 bases from J, with 10 bases between. The CDR3 is made up of 14 amino acids. CDR1 and CDR2 (germline): MDHEN, SYDVKM. Material: CD4+ or CD8+ T cells sorted from blood, obtained in a trial of the OX40 agonist ivuxolimab. The chain uses TRBV28 and TRBJ1-5; D is ambiguous. This TCR was recovered from an adult with an advanced solid tumor such as melanoma, head and neck, liver or kidney cancer. The CDR3: CASMSARSNQPQHF. CDR3 DNA: TGTGCCAGCATGAGTGCTCGTAGCAATCAGCCCCAGCATTTT.